This TCR beta chain was recorded in a study of T cell responses to AZD1222 COVID-19 vaccine. Germline V gives CDR1 SGHRS, CDR2 YFSETQ. V was trimmed by 4 bases and J by 8 bases, leaving 15 bases between them. This CDR3 has 14 amino acids. Here immunoSEQ multiplex PCR was the method, and the copy in TCRdb shows in-frame clones only, minus some. The data hold more than 15,000 clones, with more than 70% observed a single time. In the case of this clone: Its antigen is unknown.

Findings of the study overall: Increased Spike-specific TCR breadth and depth were observed after two AZD1222 doses. The study identified only six AZD1222 recipients as seropositive at baseline. Donors, mostly white British, included more females; clonal diversity was possibly underestimated.

Second-dose timings of about 4 or about 12 weeks were pooled. The sample here was peripheral blood, taken 28 days after the second AZD1222 dose. V usage is TRBV5-1 and J usage is TRBJ1-4, with D perhaps matching TRBD1 (6 bases). The sequence came from an adult who received the AZD1222 COVID-19 vaccine. The CDR3 region has the DNA TGCGCCAGCAGCAAAGGACAGAATGAAGAAAAACTGTTTTTT. Amino acid sequence: CASSKGQNEEKLFF.